This TCR beta chain is drawn from a study of cytomegalovirus exposure and HLA in healthy donors. Trimming shortened V by 0 bases and J by 5 bases, and 11 bases separated the two germline ends. Germline V gives CDR1 SGHNT, CDR2 YYREEE (reference sequence). This CDR3 region has 14 residues. With 60 Vbeta and 13 Jbeta primers, the PCR was carried out. Original methodology: Later analysis identified tens of millions of unique TCR beta chains, approximately 10 million shared. Produced via immunoSEQ multiplex PCR; TCRdb's table is partial and in-frame only. V and J calls plus clone size are reproduced from that table; the DNA served to infer D and trimming. The sample holds 65,000 to 95,000 clones, approximately 80% seen once.

The TCR sequence derives from a human donor in good health. The specimen was PBMCs. This chain joins TRBV5-4 and TRBJ1-1, with a possible D match to TRBD1 (6 bases). CDR3 protein: CASSLGGRRTEAFF. In DNA, the CDR3 is TGTGCCAGCAGCTTGGGGGGGCGGCGGACTGAAGCTTTCTTT.